The clone carrying this TCR beta chain was counted only a few times. Its antigen is currently unknown. Other DNA sequences in this sample translate to the same CDR3. Every bit of the isolated RNA underwent reverse transcription, so sequencing read expressed TCRB transcripts. Samples of naive, central memory and regulatory T cells yielded a mean of about 3.4 million reads. Sequenced by immunoSEQ multiplex PCR; TCRdb stores in-frame clones only, minus some. The sample lists around 310,000 clones; approximately 13% were seen once. This sample stems from a study of beta chain features in type 1 diabetes. About the study: Comparable age, gender and cell yields were observed in patients relative to healthy donors. Roughly 110,000,000 sorted cells were examined across all samples.

Findings of the study overall: Moderately but significantly shorter TCRB CDR3s were found in Type 1 diabetes patients in all four CD4+ subsets. The naive, central memory and Treg TCRB repertoires looked more alike in patients than they did in healthy donors.

This CDR3 contains 17 residues. Germline loops: CDR1 SGDLS, CDR2 YYNGEE. Unmatched junction bases numbered 4, after V lost 0 bases and J lost 2 bases. Sequencing was carried out using naive CD4+ T cells from blood. The genes are TRBV9 and TRBJ2-5, with 13 bases matching TRBD2. This TCR was sampled from a young woman with type 1 diabetes. The CDR3 region is CASSVGLAGGGQETQYF. DNA of the CDR3: TGTGCCAGCAGCGTAGGACTAGCGGGAGGTGGTCAAGAGACCCAGTACTTC.